Below are 30 T cell receptor beta chains sequenced from a single sample in a study of blood T cell repertoires in COVID-19. TCRdb's table, derived via immunoSEQ multiplex PCR, lists solely in-frame clones and lacks some. The sample has fewer than 65,000 clones, 70% to 90% seen once. Sequenced material: peripheral blood. Receptor source: a man aged 60 to 69 with acute or convalescent COVID-19.

This chain uses TRBV4-3 with TRBJ1-1, with TRBD1 as a possible D gene (6 bases). The CDR3 has 14 residues. The V end lost 2 bases, the J end lost 5 bases, and 12 bases lay between the germline ends. Germline CDR1 reads LGHNA; CDR2 reads YSLEER. CDR3 sequence: CASSQHHRETEAFF. The DNA of the CDR3 is TGCGCCAGCAGCCAACACCACAGGGAAACTGAAGCTTTCTTT.

The chain employs TRBV9 and TRBJ2-5, with TRBD2 as a possible D gene (6 bases). The germline V and J ends were trimmed by 0 bases and 2 bases, with 17 bases remaining between them. This CDR3 spans 17 amino acids. Germline CDR1 is SGDLS and CDR2 is YYNGEE. The CDR3 here is CASSVGGRGASQETQYF. CDR3 DNA: TGTGCCAGCAGCGTAGGAGGGCGGGGCGCATCACAAGAGACCCAGTACTTC.

The chain uses TRBV29-1 and TRBJ2-7; TRBD2 might be the D (6 bases). Germline V CDR1 and CDR2: SQVTM, ANQGSEA. Trimming left V 7 bases short and J 6 bases short, with 19 bases between. The CDR3 extends over 13 amino acids. CDR3: CSAGSGGDGEQYF. The CDR3 region has the DNA TGCAGCGCCGGCTCAGGCGGGGACGGCGAGCAGTACTTC.

The V and J genes are TRBV5-1 and TRBJ2-2; 14 bases fit TRBD2. The CDR3 extends over 18 amino acids. V was pared by 4 bases and J by 0 bases, with 5 bases of the junction left unmatched. Germline V gene data show CDR1 as SGHRS and CDR2 as YFSETQ. DNA of the CDR3: TGCGCCAGCAGCACCGGGACTAGCGGGGGAGCGAACACCGGGGAGCTGTTTTTT. Translated: CASSTGTSGGANTGELFF.

This sequence joins TRBV5-1 and TRBJ1-1; maybe TRBD1 (6 bases). V shed 0 bases and J shed 7 bases, with 13 bases lying between them. CDR3 size: 14 residues. Per the germline V gene, CDR1 is SGHRS and CDR2 is YFSETQ. The CDR3 region has the DNA TGCGCCAGCAGCTTGGGTTCAGGGGTCGGTGAAGCTTTCTTT. This encodes CASSLGSGVGEAFF. Supplemented by reference TRBV5-1 and TRBJ1-1, the full variable domain reads KAGVTQTPRYLIKTRGQQVTLSCSPISGHRSVSWYQQTPGQGLQFLFEYFSETQRNKGNFPGRFSGRQFSNSRSEMNVSTLELGDSALYLCASSLGSGVGEAFFGQGTRLTVV.

The chain uses TRBV5-1 and TRBJ1-1; 8 positions agree with TRBD1. Germline-derived CDR1 and CDR2 are SGHRS and YFSETQ. This CDR3 region has 14 residues. J was trimmed by 1 base and V by 4 bases; bases with no gene match: 3. The CDR3 bases are TGCGCCAGCAGCGGAGGGACAGGGAACACTGAAGCTTTCTTT. It codes for CASSGGTGNTEAFF.

The J gene is TRBJ1-2, the V gene TRBV19, with D uncertain. The CDR3 runs to 12 residues. V lost 1 base and J lost 12, with 12 bases in between. Germline V CDR1 and CDR2: LNHDA, SQIVND (reference sequence). CDR3 residues: CASSIAGGSHTF. In nucleotides, the CDR3 is TGTGCCAGTAGTATAGCTGGAGGGAGCCACACCTTC.

The chain couples TRBV13 to TRBJ2-2; 9 bases are shared with TRBD1. The CDR3 extends over 15 amino acids. Trimming took 5 bases from V and 6 from J; bases not matched to a gene: 7. Germline lookup yields CDR1 PRHDT and CDR2 FYEKMQ (reference sequence). The CDR3 coding sequence is TGTGCCAGCAGCCGGGACAGGGCCGGCGCCGGGGAGCTGTTTTTT. Protein sequence: CASSRDRAGAGELFF.

The CDR3 sequence is CASSEGTGPEAFF. The CDR3 DNA is TGTGCCAGCAGTGAAGGTACAGGGCCTGAAGCTTTCTTT. The chain recombines TRBV2 with TRBJ1-1, with D possibly being TRBD1 (6 bases). The V and J ends lost 1 base and 6 bases respectively, with 9 bases between them. Germline-derived CDR1 and CDR2 are SNHLY and FYNNEI. The CDR3 totals 13 residues.

The rearrangement uses TRBV7-3 and TRBJ1-1; 11 bases agree with TRBD1. The CDR3 contains 14 residues. CDR1 SGHTA and CDR2 FQGTGA come from the germline V gene. The V gene end was trimmed by 5 bases and the J gene end by 4 bases; junction bases not matched to a gene: 3. The CDR3: CASSPGTGGTEAFF. Here the CDR3 DNA reads TGTGCCAGCAGCCCCGGGACAGGGGGCACTGAAGCTTTCTTT.

V and J are TRBV12-3 or TRBV12-4 and TRBJ2-7; 7 bases map to TRBD1. With 6 bases clipped from V and 2 bases from J, the junction kept 4 bases outside the gene matches. The CDR3 sequence is 13 residues long. Here the CDR3 DNA reads TGTGCCAGCAGCAAGGACAGGACCTACGAGCAGTACTTC. Translating gives CASSKDRTYEQYF.

In its sample, this clone was seen once. This chain connects TRBV6-5 to TRBJ1-4; 7 bases line up with TRBD1. With V trimmed by 4 bases and J by 8 bases, 7 bases remained unmatched. CDR1 is MNHEY and CDR2 is SVGAGI in the germline V gene. CDR3 size: 14 residues. The DNA of the CDR3 is TGTGCCAGCAGTTCCCTGGCAGGGGGGGAAAAACTGTTTTTT. Amino acids: CASSSLAGGEKLFF.

V usage is TRBV27 and J usage is TRBJ1-5, with D possibly being TRBD1 (6 bases). Germline CDR1 and CDR2: MNHEY and SMNVEV (reference sequence). With 4 bases removed from V and 8 bases from J, the gap between germline ends came to 18 bases. The CDR3 has 15 residues. The CDR3 loop is CASSSLRGPLEPQHF. DNA for the CDR3: TGTGCCAGCAGTTCCCTCAGGGGCCCTTTGGAGCCCCAGCATTTT.

The chain employs TRBV7-8 and TRBJ2-3; D gene uncertain. V shed 1 base and J shed 2 bases, with 13 bases lying between them. The CDR3 runs 16 residues. Per germline, CDR1 SGHVS and CDR2 FQNEAQ. The CDR3 DNA sequence: TGTGCCAGCAGCTTAGAAGTTCCAGGAACCACAGATACGCAGTATTTT. This translates into CASSLEVPGTTDTQYF.

This chain connects TRBV5-6 to TRBJ1-2; 8 bases agree with TRBD1. CDR1 is SGHDT and CDR2 is YYEEEE in the germline V gene. The CDR3 has 15 residues. Trimming cost V 0 bases and J 8 bases; bases outside gene matches: 9. The CDR3 loop reads CASSLGGTGLVGYTF. CDR3 in DNA: TGTGCCAGCAGCTTGGGGGGGACAGGTTTGGTCGGCTACACCTTC.

Of note for this clone: This CDR3 is also generated by other DNA sequences in the sample. V and J are TRBV7-2 and TRBJ2-5; D might be TRBD1 (6 bases). Germline assignment: CDR1 SGHTA and CDR2 FQGNSA. The CDR3 totals 13 residues. Trimming pared 5 bases from V and 5 bases from J, leaving 12 bases between. For the CDR3, the DNA is TGTGCCAGCAGCGGATCAGGGGTGGAGACCCAGTACTTC. Its translation is CASSGSGVETQYF.

V gene TRBV7-2 combines with J gene TRBJ2-5; TRBD2 is a possible D gene (6 bases). This CDR3 spans 15 amino acids. CDR1 is SGHTA, CDR2 FQGNSA, per germline. V gave up 3 bases and J gave up 1 base, with 12 bases separating them. CDR3 in DNA: TGTGCCAGCAGCTTCGGCGGCGGGGCCCAAGAGACCCAGTACTTC. Translation: CASSFGGGAQETQYF.

The chain has TRBV2 and TRBJ1-1, with D possibly matching TRBD1 (5 bases). V was shortened by 7 bases and J by 3 bases, with 15 bases between the two germline ends. Looked up from germline, CDR1 is SNHLY and CDR2 is FYNNEI. The CDR3 length is 14 residues. CDR3 sequence (DNA): TGTGCCAGCACCGGAAGGGGAAAGGACACTGAAGCTTTCTTT. Protein: CASTGRGKDTEAFF.

This clone has more than one count but fewer than ten. V is TRBV15 and J is TRBJ2-5, with 8 positions matching TRBD1. The CDR3 is made up of 15 amino acids. Per germline, CDR1 LNHNV and CDR2 YYDKDF (reference sequence). The V gene end was trimmed by 5 bases and the J gene end by 2 bases; junction bases not matched to a gene: 7. CDR3 amino acids: CATSDDRGGQETQYF. CDR3 bases: TGTGCCACCAGCGATGACAGGGGAGGACAAGAGACCCAGTACTTC.

The CDR3 DNA is TGTGCCAGCACTCCGACAGGGCGGACTGAAGCTTTCTTT. Translating gives CASTPTGRTEAFF. This rearrangement joins TRBV6-6 to TRBJ1-1; 7 bases align to TRBD1. The germline V gene encodes CDR1 MNHNY and CDR2 SVGAGI (reference sequence). The V gene end was trimmed by 7 bases and the J gene end by 5 bases; junction bases not matched to a gene: 7. There are 13 residues in the CDR3.

The chain joins TRBV19 to TRBJ1-2; D is undetermined. Germline CDR1 reads LNHDA; CDR2 reads SQIVND (reference sequence). Trimming left V 5 bases short and J 5 bases short, with 12 bases between. CDR3 length equals 13 residues. CDR3 amino acids: CASSSISGYGYTF. The CDR3, as DNA: TGTGCCAGTAGTTCTATCTCAGGATATGGCTACACCTTC.

This clone was picked up a small number of times. The CDR3 spells CASTPGGSYEQYF. In DNA form, the CDR3 reads TGTGCCAGCACCCCAGGGGGGAGCTACGAGCAGTACTTC. The genes are TRBV6-6 and TRBJ2-7; D perhaps matches TRBD1 (7 bases). V lost 7 bases and J lost 3, with 13 bases in between. Germline values: CDR1 MNHNY, CDR2 SVGAGI (reference sequence). This CDR3 contains 13 residues.

The CDR3 bases are TGTGCCAGCAGCTTGGCAGGGACAGCTGGCGGCTACACCTTC. This gives the protein CASSLAGTAGGYTF. This chain links TRBV5-4 with TRBJ1-2, with 7 bases fitting TRBD1. The V gene's germline CDR1 is SGHNT and CDR2 YYREEE (reference sequence). CDR3 size: 14 residues. The V segment lost 0 bases and the J segment 8 bases; nucleotides outside the gene matches: 7.

This clone occurred a few times. This rearrangement joins TRBV5-5 to TRBJ2-5; perhaps TRBD1 as D (7 bases). Trimming cost V 2 bases and J 2 bases, with 13 bases left between them. This CDR3 contains 15 residues. The germline gives CDR1 SGHKS, CDR2 YYEKEE (reference sequence). CDR3 sequence: CASSLSGGKQETQYF. The CDR3 DNA sequence: TGTGCCAGCAGCTTATCAGGGGGGAAACAAGAGACCCAGTACTTC.

The chain employs TRBV3-1 (or the pseudogene TRBV3-2) and TRBJ2-7; no clear D gene. The CDR3 has 12 residues. Germline V gene sequence: CDR1 LGHDT, CDR2 YNNKEL (reference sequence). Trimming pared 3 bases from V and 3 bases from J, leaving 6 bases between. Written as DNA, the CDR3 is TGTGCCAGCAGCCAGTCCTACTACGAGCAGTACTTC. Protein: CASSQSYYEQYF.

This chain joins TRBV6-5 and TRBJ2-3; TRBD1 agrees at 10 bases. Germline CDR1 MNHEY, CDR2 SVGAGI. CDR3 length equals 15 residues. The junction had 7 bases not matched to a gene; V was cut back by 6 bases and J by 4 bases. The CDR3 sequence is CASSPGTGVSDTQYF. CDR3 sequence (DNA): TGTGCCAGCAGCCCGGGGACAGGGGTCTCAGATACGCAGTATTTT.

The rearrangement links TRBV3-1 (or the pseudogene TRBV3-2) to TRBJ2-5, with D unclear. CDR1 LGHDT and CDR2 YNNKEL come from the germline V gene (reference sequence). The CDR3 is 11 amino acids. The V end lost 3 bases, the J end lost 4 bases, and 3 bases lay between the germline ends. CDR3 nucleotides: TGTGCCAGCAGCCACGGAGAGACCCAGTACTTC. This gives the protein CASSHGETQYF.

The genes are TRBV4-3 and TRBJ1-2; tentatively, D is TRBD1 (5 bases). The CDR3 spans 15 residues. Germline loops: CDR1 LGHNA, CDR2 YSLEER. V shed 0 bases and J shed 4 bases, with 12 bases lying between them. As DNA, the CDR3 is TGCGCCAGCAGCCAAGATTTACGGACACGCTATGGCTACACCTTC. Translation gives CASSQDLRTRYGYTF.

In DNA, the CDR3 is TGCGCCAGCAGCCCCATGGGCGCCGAAGATGAAAAACTGTTTTTT. Its translation: CASSPMGAEDEKLFF. The chain couples TRBV4-3 to TRBJ1-4; D is unclear. Germline CDR1 is LGHNA and CDR2 is YSLEER. Trimming took 4 bases from V and 6 from J, leaving 15 bases between them. The CDR3 is 15 residues long.

This chain links TRBV12-3 or TRBV12-4 with TRBJ1-3; a weak D match, TRBD1 (6 bases). CDR3 length: 13 residues. The germline V and J ends were trimmed by 7 bases and 8 bases, with 15 bases remaining between them. CDR3 nucleotide sequence: TGTGCCAGCAACGACGAAGGGGGGGACACCATATATTTT. It is translated as CASNDEGGDTIYF.